Listed here are 5 T cell receptor beta chains from one sample, sequenced in a study of blood T cells in healthy people across ages (dated by TCRdb to between 2015 and 2016). Libraries were built with 5' RACE. Sequencing was carried out with an Illumina HiSeq 2500. A second PCR of about 6 to 12 cycles was run with a J-beta primer mix and a sample-barcoded 5' primer. TCRdb trimmed public reads at Q25 via fastp, called clones via MiXCR and kept in-frame beta chains. Every distinct CDR3 protein forms one entry, paired with its most common genes and DNA. The sample yields hundreds of thousands of distinct CDR3 sequences; around half were counted once. Of the sample, about 42% falls within the top ten clones. Sample: blood. These receptors all come from a man older than 75 in good health.

The table lists this clonotype with a count of one. The chain carries TRBV5-1 and TRBJ2-6; 9 nucleotides align to TRBD1. Germline assignment: CDR1 SGHRS and CDR2 YFSETQ. CDR3 length: 17 amino acids. J lost 4 bases, V lost 3 bases, and 8 bases had no gene match. CDR3 DNA: TGCGCCAGCAGCTCTCTGACAGGGGGGACCGGGGCCAACGTCCTGACTTTC. This sequence encodes CASSSLTGGTGANVLTF.

This clonotype has a handful of counts. The chain employs TRBV28 and TRBJ2-7; possible D gene TRBD1, 5 bases. The CDR3 has 13 residues. V was trimmed by 7 bases and J by 0 bases, leaving 10 bases between them. The germline gives CDR1 MDHEN, CDR2 SYDVKM. CDR3 region: CASNPQVSYEQYF. CDR3 nucleotides: TGTGCCAGCAATCCACAGGTCTCCTACGAGCAGTACTTC.

This clonotype occurred a few times. The chain joins TRBV10-3 to TRBJ1-2; D is unresolved. The CDR3 runs to 14 residues. Trimming stripped 0 bases from V and 3 bases from J, with 8 bases between. The germline gives CDR1 ENHRY, CDR2 SYGVKD. This chain's CDR3 is CAISESRSDYGYTF. DNA of the CDR3: TGTGCCATCAGTGAGTCCCGTTCCGACTATGGCTACACCTTC.

The chain links TRBV24-1 to TRBJ2-1; perhaps TRBD2 as D (5 bases). The germline V and J ends were trimmed by 0 bases and 10 bases, with 21 bases remaining between them. The germline V gene has CDR1 KGHDR and CDR2 SFDVKD. CDR3 length equals 17 residues. The CDR3 bases are TGTGCCACCAGTGATTTGCCTGGATCCGGAAAGACTACCGAGCAGTTCTTC. Residues: CATSDLPGSGKTTEQFF.

This clonotype has a handful of counts. This chain joins TRBV7-9 and TRBJ2-1, with 12 bases lining up with TRBD2. CDR3 size: 18 residues. With V trimmed by 5 bases and J by 0 bases, 8 bases remained unmatched. Germline V CDR1 and CDR2: SEHNR, FQNEAQ (reference sequence). The CDR3 sequence is CASSPGRLAGDSYNEQFF. The DNA for the CDR3 is TGTGCCAGCAGCCCAGGACGACTAGCGGGGGACTCCTACAATGAGCAGTTCTTC.